This entry features one TCR beta chain sequence. The antigen remains unidentified. This entry comes from a study of blood T cells in healthy people across ages. Study observations and caveats: When set beside aged donors, long-lived donors presented more naive CD4+ cells and higher diversity. Possibly confounding the expanded clonotype changes was the fact that donor CMV status was unknown.

Primers used in a second PCR of roughly 7 to 12 cycles were a sample-barcoded 5' primer and a J-beta primer mix. All cDNA molecules were each tagged by a template-switch adaptor with 12 random nucleotides. From the 5' RACE reads, TCRdb called clonotypes with MiXCR, one entry per CDR3 protein. Of roughly 2 million distinct CDR3 sequences in the sample, 40% to 55% are singletons; the top ten hold around 2.1%. This CDR3 comprises 14 residues. The germline V gene has CDR1 WSHSY and CDR2 SAAADI. The germline V and J ends were trimmed by 5 bases and 4 bases, with 14 bases remaining between them. The sequence came from a woman aged 40 to 50 in good health. Input material: blood. The chain recombines TRBV10-2 with TRBJ1-2; a weak D match, TRBD1 (5 bases). This chain's CDR3 is CASSFVAGSYGYTF. The CDR3 DNA sequence: TGCGCCAGCAGTTTTGTGGCAGGGTCCTATGGCTACACCTTC.